One and the same sample provided the 19 T cell receptor beta chains below, sequenced in a study of cytomegalovirus exposure and HLA in healthy donors (dated by TCRdb to about 2017). The library came from the immunoSEQ multiplex PCR assay. The multiplex PCR relied on a mix of 60 forward primers for TCR Vbeta segments and 13 reverse primers for TCR Jbeta segments. TCRdb limited this immuneACCESS table to in-frame rearrangements with V and J called. A share of clones is missing; checked studies link under half to unresolved V genes, and the rest is unexplained. The table of this sample itemizes approximately 150,000 clones. The ten largest make up 0.96% of the sample. Specimen: PBMCs. The source of these receptors is a male donor in good health and CMV-seronegative.

Notes on this clone: The identical CDR3 is also encoded by other nucleotide sequences in the sample. The chain couples TRBV29-1 to TRBJ1-2; D is perhaps TRBD1 (5 bases). From germline, CDR1 is SQVTM and CDR2 ANQGSEA. Trimming took 0 bases from V and 4 from J, leaving 9 bases between them. The CDR3 length is 13 residues. The CDR3 DNA reads as TGCAGCGTTGAAGACGGCGGGGGCTATGGCTACACCTTC. Its protein is CSVEDGGGYGYTF.

The rearrangement joins TRBV5-1 to TRBJ2-3; D is possibly TRBD1 (6 bases). Trimming took 2 bases from V and 0 from J, leaving 7 bases between them. The CDR3 totals 14 residues. Germline-derived CDR1 and CDR2 are SGHRS and YFSETQ. The DNA of the CDR3 is TGCGCCAGCAGCTTAACAGGGAGCACAGATACGCAGTATTTT. Encoded protein: CASSLTGSTDTQYF.

The rearrangement uses TRBV6-1 and TRBJ2-7, with D perhaps matching TRBD1 (5 bases). This CDR3 has 14 residues. Trimming shortened V by 0 bases and J by 3 bases, and 9 bases separated the two germline ends. Germline V gene lookup returns CDR1 MNHNS and CDR2 SASEGT. This chain's CDR3 is CASSEARVGYEQYF. The CDR3 nucleotides read TGTGCCAGCAGTGAAGCCAGGGTTGGCTACGAGCAGTACTTC.

The chain has TRBV4-3 and TRBJ2-3, with TRBD2 identical over 7 bases. Germline values: CDR1 LGHNA, CDR2 YSLEER. This CDR3 contains 18 residues. J lost 2 bases, V lost 0 bases, and 11 bases had no gene match. CDR3 DNA: TGCGCCAGCAGCCAAGATCTATCTAGCGGTGAGCACACAGATACGCAGTATTTT. It specifies CASSQDLSSGEHTDTQYF.

The chain is built from TRBV27 and TRBJ1-1; D is unresolved. Germline values: CDR1 MNHEY, CDR2 SMNVEV (reference sequence). The CDR3 consists of 14 residues. Trimming took off 5 bases at V and 5 bases at J, with 15 bases between the two ends. The CDR3: CASSLLREGTEAFF. CDR3 DNA: TGTGCCAGCAGTCTCCTTCGGGAGGGAACTGAAGCTTTCTTT.

The CDR3 DNA reads as TGCGCCAGCAGTATTGGACAGGGAGCTTTCTTT. Encoded protein: CASSIGQGAFF. The V call is TRBV4-1, the J call TRBJ1-1, with TRBD1 matching 8 bases. Germline V gene data show CDR1 as MGHRA and CDR2 as YSYEKL. The CDR3 is 11 residues long. Germline trimming cut 6 bases from V and 10 bases from J; bases unmatched to any gene: 4.

The rearrangement links TRBV4-1 to TRBJ2-2, with D hard to call. There are 15 residues in the CDR3. Germline CDR1 and CDR2: MGHRA and YSYEKL. The V and J ends lost 3 bases and 4 bases respectively, with 12 bases between them. DNA of the CDR3: TGCGCCAGCAGCCACCCCGTGGAGCGCACCGGGGAGCTGTTTTTT. Translated: CASSHPVERTGELFF.

CDR3 nucleotides: TGTGCCAGCAGTGAACAGGGGACGGGCAATCAGCCCCAGCATTTT. Its protein is CASSEQGTGNQPQHF. V usage is TRBV6-1 and J usage is TRBJ1-5, with D possibly matching TRBD1 (6 bases). CDR1 and CDR2 from the germline V gene are MNHNS and SASEGT. V was shortened by 2 bases and J by 2 bases, with 10 bases between the two germline ends. This CDR3 has 15 amino acids.

The genes are TRBV19 and TRBJ1-1, with 9 bases aligning to TRBD1. Germline assignment: CDR1 LNHDA and CDR2 SQIVND (reference sequence). CDR3 length: 15 residues. J was trimmed by 4 bases and V by 10 bases; bases with no gene match: 13. As DNA, the CDR3 is TGTGCCACCAAGACCAAGGGACAGGGCATCACTGAAGCTTTCTTT. Translated, it gives CATKTKGQGITEAFF.

The chain has TRBV18 and TRBJ2-1; 9 nucleotides align to TRBD1. The germline gives CDR1 KGHSH, CDR2 LQKENI. V lost 3 bases, J lost 5 bases, and 8 bases stayed unmatched. The CDR3 is 16 residues long. The CDR3 protein is CASSPRTGDNHNEQFF. The CDR3 nucleotides are TGTGCCAGCTCACCTCGGACAGGGGATAACCACAATGAGCAGTTCTTC. Full variable domain (rest looked up from reference TRBV18 and TRBJ2-1): NAGVMQNPRHLVRRRGQEARLRCSPMKGHSHVYWYRQLPEEGLKFMVYLQKENIIDESGMPKERFSAEFPKEGPSILRIQQVVRGDSAAYFCASSPRTGDNHNEQFFGPGTRLTVL.

This chain joins TRBV28 and TRBJ1-5; 8 nucleotides line up with TRBD1. Germline CDR1 MDHEN, CDR2 SYDVKM. The CDR3 runs 14 residues. V shed 8 bases and J 5 bases; nucleotides not matched to a gene: 8. The CDR3 sequence: CASESQGADQPQHF. CDR3 sequence (DNA): TGTGCCAGCGAGTCTCAGGGGGCAGATCAGCCCCAGCATTTT.

The chain is built from TRBV5-1 and TRBJ2-5; no clear D. Germline CDR1 reads SGHRS; CDR2 reads YFSETQ. V gave up 6 bases and J gave up 0 bases, with 9 bases separating them. This CDR3 is built from 13 residues. CDR3 protein: CASTRGDQETQYF. The CDR3 nucleotides read TGCGCCAGCACCCGTGGAGACCAAGAGACCCAGTACTTC.

The CDR3 sequence: CSVNQGYNEQFF. CDR3 DNA sequence: TGCAGCGTTAATCAGGGGTACAATGAGCAGTTCTTC. The chain is built from TRBV29-1 and TRBJ2-1; maybe TRBD1 (6 bases). V was pared by 5 bases and J by 4 bases, with 9 bases between. The CDR3 length is 12 residues. The germline CDR1 and CDR2 sequences are SQVTM and ANQGSEA.

This chain uses TRBV6-6 with TRBJ1-5; perhaps TRBD1 as D (6 bases). This CDR3 region has 15 residues. Deletions cut 4 bases from V and 7 bases from J, with 17 bases between. Germline values: CDR1 MNHNY, CDR2 SVGAGI (reference sequence). The CDR3 DNA is TGTGCCAGCAGTTTAACAGGGCATCAGGGACAGCCCCAGCATTTT. The encoded protein is CASSLTGHQGQPQHF.

This chain links TRBV6-1 with TRBJ1-4; 9 bases align to TRBD1. This CDR3 region has 15 residues. Germline values: CDR1 MNHNS, CDR2 SASEGT. Trimming at V came to 6 bases and at J to 7 bases, leaving 9 bases not matched to a gene. Written as DNA, the CDR3 is TGTGCCAGCAGGGGGGAGGGACAGGGAAGTGAAAAACTGTTTTTT. Translated: CASRGEGQGSEKLFF.

The chain joins TRBV2 to TRBJ2-7; tentatively, D is TRBD2 (5 bases). The CDR3 is made up of 13 amino acids. CDR1 is SNHLY, CDR2 FYNNEI, per germline. Between the trimmed V and J ends, which lost 6 bases and 3 bases, there was a span of 12 bases. In nucleotides, the CDR3 is TGTGCCAGCAGAATCGGGATTAACTACGAGCAGTACTTC. It yields the protein CASRIGINYEQYF.

CDR3 coding DNA: TGTGCCAGCAGTCGGTACGAGCAGTACTTC. Protein: CASSRYEQYF. The gene calls are TRBV28 and TRBJ2-7; D gene uncertain. This CDR3 has 10 amino acids. The V gene's germline CDR1 is MDHEN and CDR2 SYDVKM. Trimming shortened V by 5 bases and J by 4 bases, and 3 bases separated the two germline ends.

The gene calls are TRBV5-1 and TRBJ2-1; 8 bases map to TRBD2. CDR3 size: 15 residues. Germline assignment: CDR1 SGHRS and CDR2 YFSETQ. J lost 2 bases, V lost 1 base, and 2 bases had no gene match. The CDR3 nucleotides are TGCGCCAGCAGCTTGCTTAGCGGGGCCTACAATGAGCAGTTCTTC. Protein sequence: CASSLLSGAYNEQFF.

The genes are TRBV9 and TRBJ2-1; D not resolved. CDR1 and CDR2 (germline): SGDLS, YYNGEE. The CDR3 covers 13 residues. The V gene lost 0 bases and the J gene lost 6 bases, with 7 bases spanning the gap. CDR3 DNA sequence: TGTGCCAGCAGCGTAGTGGCTTCCAATGAGCAGTTCTTC. It encodes CASSVVASNEQFF.